Following are 22 T cell receptor beta chains from one sample sequenced in a study of vaccination effects on CD4 cells after COVID-19 (dated by TCRdb to between 2022 and 2023). No antigen has been assigned to these receptors. In the ViraFEST assay, PBMC were stimulated with viral peptide pools, and TCR sequencing was then used to find antigen-specific CD4+ T cell clonotypes based on their expansion. After more than nine days of culture, CD4+ T cells were isolated with the EasySep CD4+ T cell isolation kit. Receptor amplification or capture employed the immunoSEQ multiplex PCR assay. This immuneACCESS table, as held by TCRdb, lists in-frame sequences with V and J called but not all clones. Of the missing ones, under half trace to an unresolved V gene in checked studies; the others have no known cause. This sample comprises approximately 30,000 clones, roughly two thirds of them detected only once. The ten largest clones capture under 30% of the sample.

The source material was CD4+ T cells from PBMCs cultured with HCoV-229E spike peptides, sampled before COVID-19 vaccination. According to the study, the label for this sample's cell subset or site signals: HCoV-229E spike overlapping peptide pool stimulation. The receptor set was obtained from a human donor who received a COVID-19 vaccine.

The CDR3 loop is CASSLMEGIGEQYF. The CDR3 DNA follows: TGTGCCAGCAGCCTAATGGAAGGGATCGGCGAGCAGTACTTC. The chain couples TRBV6-2 or TRBV6-3 to TRBJ2-7; no reliable D call. Between the trimmed V and J ends, which lost 6 bases and 6 bases, there was a span of 18 bases. Germline V gene sequence: CDR1 MNHEY, CDR2 SVGEGT. The CDR3 consists of 14 residues.

This clone was seen a handful of times. This chain uses TRBV7-8 with TRBJ2-5; 7 bases agree with TRBD2. V shed 5 bases, J shed 7 bases, and the junction held 13 bases outside the gene matches. CDR1 and CDR2 (germline): SGHVS, FQNEAQ. The CDR3 totals 15 residues. The CDR3 loop is CASSAGLGRDATQYF. CDR3 in DNA: TGTGCCAGCAGCGCAGGACTAGGACGGGATGCGACCCAGTACTTC.

V usage is TRBV9 and J usage is TRBJ1-1; D unresolved. This CDR3 is 15 amino acids long. Trimming took off 0 bases at V and 1 base at J, with 10 bases between the two ends. Per the germline V gene, CDR1 is SGDLS and CDR2 is YYNGEE. CDR3 loop: CASSVEPGWNTEAFF. The CDR3 region has the DNA TGTGCCAGCAGCGTAGAGCCGGGGTGGAACACTGAAGCTTTCTTT.

V usage is TRBV24-1 and J usage is TRBJ2-5, with a tentative D call TRBD1 (5 bases). Germline V gene sequence: CDR1 KGHDR, CDR2 SFDVKD. V was pared by 10 bases and J by 5 bases, with 16 bases between. The CDR3 spans 13 residues. The CDR3 coding sequence is TGTGCCACTTCGAAAACAGGTGTGGAGACCCAGTACTTC. Protein: CATSKTGVETQYF.

This clone was detected only once. The chain couples TRBV27 to TRBJ1-2, with 7 bases matching TRBD1. V lost 5 bases to trimming and J lost 0 bases; unmatched junction nucleotides: 12. The germline gives CDR1 MNHEY, CDR2 SMNVEV (reference sequence). The CDR3 runs 17 residues. DNA for the CDR3: TGTGCCAGCAGTCTGACCCCTCTCGGGACAGCTAACTATGGCTACACCTTC. Protein product: CASSLTPLGTANYGYTF.

CDR3 sequence reads: CASSFVGQGLETQYF. The CDR3 DNA reads as TGTGCCAGCAGTTTTGTGGGACAGGGGTTGGAGACCCAGTACTTC. The chain is built from TRBV28 and TRBJ2-5; the match to TRBD1 covers 10 bases. Germline CDR1 and CDR2: MDHEN and SYDVKM. Unmatched junction bases numbered 6, after V lost 3 bases and J lost 5 bases. This CDR3 is 15 amino acids long.

This clone was observed a handful of times. The chain recombines TRBV3-1 (or the pseudogene TRBV3-2) with TRBJ2-3; 15 bases are a match to TRBD2. The CDR3 spans 17 residues. Germline V gene lookup returns CDR1 LGHDT and CDR2 YNNKEL (reference sequence). V was pared by 3 bases and J by 5 bases, with 6 bases of the junction left unmatched. The CDR3: CASSQTGTSGRRDTQYF. CDR3 DNA: TGTGCCAGCAGCCAGACGGGGACTAGCGGGAGGCGAGATACGCAGTATTTT.

In DNA form, the CDR3 reads TGTGCCAGCAGCGTCGGACAGGGGGCGGGTGAAGCTTTCTTT. Protein: CASSVGQGAGEAFF. The J gene is TRBJ1-1, the V gene TRBV9; TRBD1 matches 11 bases. The CDR3 is made up of 14 amino acids. Per the germline V gene, CDR1 is SGDLS and CDR2 is YYNGEE. V trimming: 2 bases; J trimming: 7 bases; junction bases outside the gene matches: 4.

V gene TRBV5-1 combines with J gene TRBJ2-3; D call uncertain. Per the germline V gene, CDR1 is SGHRS and CDR2 is YFSETQ. V was cut by 5 bases and J by 2 bases, with 18 bases left in between. The CDR3 is 16 amino acids. CDR3 bases: TGCGCCAGCAGATATGGTAGGGCGGACCACACAGATACGCAGTATTTT. Its translation is CASRYGRADHTDTQYF.

This chain connects TRBV18 to TRBJ2-5; the match to TRBD1 covers 8 bases. Losses at the gene ends were 3 bases for V and 5 bases for J; bases not matched to a gene: 5. The CDR3 consists of 14 residues. Germline CDR1 is KGHSH and CDR2 is LQKENI. CDR3 in amino acids: CASSPTRQGETQYF. CDR3 DNA: TGTGCCAGCTCACCTACGAGACAGGGGGAGACCCAGTACTTC.

The chain is built from TRBV25-1 and TRBJ1-2; D unclear. Germline assignment: CDR1 MGHDK and CDR2 SYGVNS. The V gene lost 3 bases and the J gene lost 6 bases, with 8 bases spanning the gap. This CDR3 has 12 amino acids. Here the CDR3 reads CASSDRLNGYTF. The CDR3 bases are TGTGCCAGCAGTGACAGGTTAAATGGCTACACCTTC.

The rearrangement uses TRBV9 and TRBJ2-5; 9 nucleotides align to TRBD2. V trimming: 4 bases; J trimming: 3 bases; junction bases outside the gene matches: 10. Germline assignment: CDR1 SGDLS and CDR2 YYNGEE. This CDR3 is 16 amino acids long. Here the CDR3 reads CASSTRPSGGKETQYF. The CDR3 coding sequence is TGTGCCAGCAGCACTCGGCCCAGCGGGGGGAAAGAGACCCAGTACTTC. The full variable domain, completed using reference TRBV9 and TRBJ2-5, is DSGVTQTPKHLITATGQRVTLRCSPRSGDLSVYWYQQSLDQGLQFLIQYYNGEERAKGNILERFSAQQFPDLHSELNLSSLELGDSALYFCASSTRPSGGKETQYFGPGTRLLVL.

The rearrangement links TRBV6-5 to TRBJ2-1; D gene uncertain. The CDR3 has 15 amino acids. V was cut by 6 bases and J by 0 bases, with 12 bases left in between. CDR1 and CDR2 (germline): MNHEY, SVGAGI. The CDR3 sequence is CASSPSWGSYNEQFF. The CDR3, as DNA: TGTGCCAGCAGCCCATCGTGGGGCTCCTACAATGAGCAGTTCTTC.

The chain has TRBV10-3 and TRBJ1-2; D might be TRBD1 (6 bases). Germline CDR1 reads ENHRY; CDR2 reads SYGVKD. V was clipped by 8 bases and J by 2 bases, with 15 bases between them. CDR3 length equals 14 residues. In DNA form, the CDR3 reads TGTGCCATCGGGGGACAAGGAAGGAACTATGGCTACACCTTC. It is translated as CAIGGQGRNYGYTF.

The count of this clone is one. The chain recombines TRBV5-6 with TRBJ1-1; a weak D match, TRBD1 (5 bases). Germline CDR1 is SGHDT and CDR2 is YYEEEE. CDR3 length: 14 residues. Trimming pared 7 bases from V and 1 base from J, leaving 14 bases between. The CDR3 is CASDLGLGNTEAFF. The CDR3 coding sequence is TGTGCCAGCGACCTGGGGCTTGGGAACACTGAAGCTTTCTTT.

The CDR3 DNA sequence: TGTGCCAGCAGTGAAGGGCAGTTCAGCTCCTACGAGCAGTACTTC. It specifies CASSEGQFSSYEQYF. This sequence joins TRBV6-1 and TRBJ2-7; D is ambiguous. CDR3 size: 15 residues. Germline V lookup: CDR1 MNHNS, CDR2 SASEGT. The V end was cut by 1 base, the J end by 0 bases, with 10 bases between.

This sequence joins TRBV10-3 and TRBJ1-5, with D uncertain. Trimming left V 0 bases short and J 1 base short, with 4 bases between. The germline gives CDR1 ENHRY, CDR2 SYGVKD. CDR3 length: 14 amino acids. The CDR3 DNA follows: TGTGCCATCAGTGAGTCTCGGAGCAATCAGCCCCAGCATTTT. As protein: CAISESRSNQPQHF.

V is TRBV3-1 (or the pseudogene TRBV3-2) and J is TRBJ2-3; TRBD2 might be the D (5 bases). The CDR3 has 14 residues. Germline assignment: CDR1 LGHDT and CDR2 YNNKEL (reference sequence). V gave up 11 bases and J gave up 1 base, with 16 bases separating them. In DNA form, the CDR3 reads TGTGCCTCGAGGGCCAGCACCGGCACAGATACGCAGTATTTT. It translates to CASRASTGTDTQYF.

V and J are TRBV19 and TRBJ1-2, with D hard to call. Trimming pared 4 bases from V and 1 base from J, leaving 10 bases between. The germline CDR1 and CDR2 sequences are LNHDA and SQIVND (reference sequence). CDR3 length: 14 amino acids. The CDR3 sequence is CASSKGQLNYGYTF. The CDR3 DNA reads as TGTGCCAGTAGTAAAGGGCAGCTTAACTATGGCTACACCTTC.

This rearrangement joins TRBV19 to TRBJ1-3; TRBD1 might be the D (5 bases). Germline V gene data show CDR1 as LNHDA and CDR2 as SQIVND (reference sequence). V lost 3 bases and J lost 0, with 12 bases in between. CDR3 length: 16 amino acids. The CDR3 nucleotides are TGTGCCAGTAGTATCAAGGGGCCGAGCTCTGGAAACACCATATATTTT. Translating gives CASSIKGPSSGNTIYF. The full variable domain, completed using reference TRBV19 and TRBJ1-3, is DGGITQSPKYLFRKEGQNVTLSCEQNLNHDAMYWYRQDPGQGLRLIYYSQIVNDFQKGDIAEGYSVSREKKESFPLTVTSAQKNPTAFYLCASSIKGPSSGNTIYFGEGSWLTVV.

The chain carries TRBV19 and TRBJ1-3; no clear D. Germline CDR1 and CDR2: LNHDA and SQIVND (reference sequence). Trimming removed 7 bases from V and 2 bases from J, with 15 bases in between. The CDR3 is 15 residues long. This CDR3 reads CASTPLAATGNTIYF. DNA of the CDR3: TGTGCCAGTACCCCTTTAGCGGCGACTGGAAACACCATATATTTT.

The genes are TRBV18 and TRBJ2-7; TRBD1 aligns across 11 bases. The J segment lost 4 bases and the V segment lost 6 bases, leaving 2 bases of the junction unmatched. Germline V lookup: CDR1 KGHSH, CDR2 LQKENI. CDR3 size: 13 residues. The CDR3 sequence is CASSGTGGYEQYF. In DNA form, the CDR3 reads TGTGCCAGCTCGGGGACAGGGGGGTACGAGCAGTACTTC.